Sequencing of this T cell receptor beta chain was carried out in a study of shared clonotypes between healthy human individuals. This CDR3 comprises 11 residues. The ends were cut back, 3 bases at V and 6 bases at J, with 2 bases in the middle. Germline V CDR1 and CDR2: ENHRY, SYGVKD. The assay used deep level. Repertoires were generated with immunoSEQ multiplex PCR, while TCRdb's copy carries only in-frame clones and drops some. The data show about 470,000 clones, about 76% seen once. Material for sequencing was PBMCs. This sequence joins TRBV10-3 and TRBJ2-2, with D unclear. This clonotype was obtained from a woman aged 40 to 55 in good health. Some clones in this sample may be carry-over from other donors' samples. The CDR3 nucleotides are TGTGCCATCAGTGACGCCGGGGAGCTGTTTTTT. It translates to CAISDAGELFF.